The rows below give T cell receptor beta chains drawn from one sample of a study of blood T cell repertoires in COVID-19. The data were produced by immunoSEQ multiplex PCR, yet TCRdb's version contains in-frame clones alone and is incomplete. There are a few hundred thousand clones in the sample; 70% to 90% occur only once, and more than 9.5% lies in the top ten. The sample was peripheral blood. Receptors were obtained from a woman aged 70 to 79 with acute or convalescent COVID-19. CDR3s include the opening cysteine and the closing phenylalanine or tryptophan. Each record gives: J gene, clone size, V gene, D gene, CDR3 DNA, CDR3 protein. The D gene is left open where the match is weak. Size is stated for part of the rows, as once, few or many counts, or as a class when the clone is expanded.

TRBJ2-3	-	TRBV6-5	TRBD1	TGTGCCAGCACCAAGACAGGGAAATACACAGATACGCAGTATTTT	CASTKTGKYTDTQYF
TRBJ1-2	-	TRBV18	-	TGTGCCAGCTCACCTTCGGGGGACGGGACCTATGGCTACACCTTC	CASSPSGDGTYGYTF
TRBJ1-5	-	TRBV15	-	TGTGCCTCGCCAGCAGGGGCGCCGAGCAATCAGCCCCAGCATTTT	CASPAGAPSNQPQHF
TRBJ2-3	-	TRBV5-1	-	TGCGCCAGCAGCTTGGCCGGTTCCATCACAGATACGCAGTATTTT	CASSLAGSITDTQYF
TRBJ1-1	once	TRBV19	-	TGTGCCAGTAGTTCTCTTGATAGAGGGAAGGAAGCTTTCTTT	CASSSLDRGKEAFF
TRBJ1-6	-	TRBV3-1/TRBV3-2	-	TGTGCCAGCAGCCGCGAGGGGGGGAATTCACCCCTCCACTTT	CASSREGGNSPLHF
TRBJ1-4	-	TRBV19	-	TGTGCCAGTAGCCGTTTAGGGGGGGCCAGCAGGGAAAAACTGTTTTTT	CASSRLGGASREKLFF
TRBJ1-5	-	TRBV5-5	TRBD1	TGTGCCAGCAGCTTAGGGGACAGGGCAGGGAGCAATCAGCCCCAGCATTTT	CASSLGDRAGSNQPQHF
TRBJ1-1	few	TRBV6-5	-	TGTGCCAGCAGAGAGGAGACCGAAGCTTTCTTT	CASREETEAFF
TRBJ2-3	-	TRBV18	TRBD1	TGTGCCAGCTCACCGCGACAGGGTGCAGATACGCAGTATTTT	CASSPRQGADTQYF
TRBJ1-5	few	TRBV7-9	-	TGTGCCAGCAGCTTTGACGGGTTATATCAGCCCCAGCATTTT	CASSFDGLYQPQHF
TRBJ1-5	-	TRBV2	TRBD1	TGTGCCAGCAGTGCTGACAGGGCTAGCAATCAGCCCCAGCATTTT	CASSADRASNQPQHF
TRBJ1-3	-	TRBV11-2	-	TGTGCCAGCAATGAGAGGACAACCATATATTTT	CASNERTTIYF
TRBJ1-2	-	TRBV5-5	-	TGTGCCAGCAGCTTGGAATTCTCGGCAGGGAGGAACGGTGGCTACACCTTC	CASSLEFSAGRNGGYTF
TRBJ1-5	-	TRBV6-5	TRBD1	TGTGCCAGCAGGGAGGGGGCGCGGCCCCAGCATTTT	CASREGARPQHF
TRBJ2-3	-	TRBV3-1/TRBV3-2	TRBD2	TGTGCCAGCAGCCAGCAAATAGCGGGGGGGCTGAGAGGCACAGATACGCAGTATTTT	CASSQQIAGGLRGTDTQYF
TRBJ1-1	-	TRBV6-1	TRBD1	TGTGCCAGCAGTGAAAGGACAGGGGGCCCCACTGAAGCTTTCTTT	CASSERTGGPTEAFF
TRBJ2-5	once	TRBV5-1	TRBD1	TGCGCCAGCAGACAGCCGGGACAGGGGCAAGAGACCCAGTACTTC	CASRQPGQGQETQYF
TRBJ2-5	-	TRBV5-1	TRBD1	TGCGCCAGCAGCCCCGGGGACAGGGGATCAGAGACCCAGTACTTC	CASSPGDRGSETQYF
TRBJ1-6	-	TRBV2	-	TGTGCCAGCACGGGGAGCTCCTATAATTCACCCCTCCACTTT	CASTGSSYNSPLHF
TRBJ1-5	-	TRBV2	TRBD1	TGTGCCAGCAGCCGGGACAGGGGGAGTCAGCCCCAGCATTTT	CASSRDRGSQPQHF
TRBJ1-2	-	TRBV25-1	-	TGTGCCAGCAGTGAGTCTTGGACTTATGGCTACACCTTC	CASSESWTYGYTF
TRBJ1-5	-	TRBV5-1	-	TGCGCCAGCAGCTTGGAGGGGGGGCGGAATCAGCCCCAGCATTTT	CASSLEGGRNQPQHF
TRBJ2-3	few	TRBV3-1/TRBV3-2	TRBD2	TGTGCCAGCAGCCAAGATATCTCCCCACTAGCGGGGAGCACAGATACGCAGTATTTT	CASSQDISPLAGSTDTQYF
TRBJ1-2	once	TRBV5-6	-	TGTGCCAGCAGCTTGATAGGGGGGGATGGCTATGGCTACACCTTC	CASSLIGGDGYGYTF
TRBJ1-5	-	TRBV12-3/TRBV12-4	-	TGTGCCAGCAGTTTGGGGGGGCCCCAGCATTTT	CASSLGGPQHF
TRBJ2-3	-	TRBV18	TRBD1	TGTGCCAGCTCACCCGGGACAGGGGGTACGCAGTATTTT	CASSPGTGGTQYF
TRBJ2-6	few	TRBV6-6	-	TGTGCCAGCAGTCGGGACTCCCTCATCTCTGGGGCCAACGTCCTGACTTTC	CASSRDSLISGANVLTF
TRBJ2-2	-	TRBV29-1	-	TGCAGCGTTGATACTGGTTCCACCGGGGAGCTGTTTTTT	CSVDTGSTGELFF
TRBJ2-2	-	TRBV11-3	TRBD1	TGTGCCAGCAGCTTGGGACAGCTCACCGGGGAGCTGTTTTTT	CASSLGQLTGELFF
TRBJ1-5	-	TRBV30	-	TGTGCCTGGAGTGTAACAGGCTTCCATCAGCCCCAGCATTTT	CAWSVTGFHQPQHF
TRBJ1-1	-	TRBV19	-	TGTGCCAGTAGCGGGGAGACTGAAGCTTTCTTT	CASSGETEAFF
TRBJ1-6	few	TRBV30	TRBD1	TGTGCCTGGACCAATCGGGACAGTAATTCACCCCTCCACTTT	CAWTNRDSNSPLHF